A selection of T cell receptor beta chains follows, all from one sample in a study of radiation and T cells in renal cell carcinoma. The method was immunoSEQ multiplex PCR; TCRdb's version includes in-frame clones alone and lacks a portion of them. The sample carries about 91,000 clones, approximately 83% recorded once. The source material was blood, sampled from a patient whose treatment included radiotherapy and nephrectomy. The source is a man in his fifties or sixties with renal cell carcinoma. Both conserved end residues are part of each CDR3. The order of the fields is J gene, V gene, clone size, D gene, CDR3 protein, CDR3 DNA. The D gene is left open where the match is weak. A row's size may be missing; if present it is once, few, many or a size class.

j_gene: TRBJ2-7; v_gene: TRBV15; abundance: NA; d_gene: NA; CDR3aa: CATSRGSPLSSYEQYF; CDR3nt: TGTGCCACCAGCAGAGGGTCACCTCTTAGCTCCTACGAGCAGTACTTC
j_gene: TRBJ1-1; v_gene: TRBV19; abundance: medium-sized; d_gene: NA; CDR3aa: CASSSNRDTEAFF; CDR3nt: TGTGCCAGTAGTTCAAACAGGGACACTGAAGCTTTCTTT
j_gene: TRBJ2-1; v_gene: TRBV4-3; abundance: NA; d_gene: TRBD2; CDR3aa: CASSQDWGEGRNEQFF; CDR3nt: TGCGCCAGCAGCCAAGATTGGGGGGAGGGCCGAAATGAGCAGTTCTTC
j_gene: TRBJ2-2; v_gene: TRBV7-3; abundance: NA; d_gene: NA; CDR3aa: CASSPRTDRELFF; CDR3nt: TGTGCCAGCAGCCCTCGGACCGACCGGGAGCTGTTTTTT
j_gene: TRBJ1-3; v_gene: TRBV29-1; abundance: NA; d_gene: NA; CDR3aa: CSVEVGASSGNTIYF; CDR3nt: TGCAGCGTTGAAGTAGGGGCTAGCTCTGGAAACACCATATATTTT
j_gene: TRBJ2-1; v_gene: TRBV19; abundance: once; d_gene: NA; CDR3aa: CASSIPFNEQFF; CDR3nt: TGTGCCAGTAGTATTCCCTTTAATGAGCAGTTCTTC
j_gene: TRBJ2-3; v_gene: TRBV19; abundance: NA; d_gene: NA; CDR3aa: CASSGWTSTDTQYF; CDR3nt: TGTGCCAGTAGTGGCTGGACTAGCACAGATACGCAGTATTTT
j_gene: TRBJ1-3; v_gene: TRBV2; abundance: NA; d_gene: TRBD1; CDR3aa: CASSVGGQFSGNTIYF; CDR3nt: TGTGCCAGCAGTGTAGGGGGCCAGTTCTCTGGAAACACCATATATTTT
j_gene: TRBJ1-5; v_gene: TRBV5-4; abundance: NA; d_gene: TRBD1; CDR3aa: CASSLQGNQPQHF; CDR3nt: TGTGCCAGCAGTTTACAGGGGAATCAGCCCCAGCATTTT
j_gene: TRBJ1-2; v_gene: TRBV20-1; abundance: NA; d_gene: NA; CDR3aa: CSARTSYGYTF; CDR3nt: TGCAGTGCTAGGACAAGCTATGGCTACACCTTC
j_gene: TRBJ1-1; v_gene: TRBV5-6; abundance: NA; d_gene: NA; CDR3aa: CASSLTGADAFF; CDR3nt: TGTGCCAGCAGTTTAACAGGTGCGGATGCTTTCTTT
j_gene: TRBJ2-3; v_gene: TRBV27; abundance: few; d_gene: TRBD2; CDR3aa: CASSFRLAGPTLTDTQYF; CDR3nt: TGTGCCAGCAGTTTCCGGCTAGCGGGGCCCACTCTCACAGATACGCAGTATTTT
j_gene: TRBJ2-6; v_gene: TRBV7-9; abundance: NA; d_gene: TRBD1; CDR3aa: CASSNRDRGAGANVLTF; CDR3nt: TGTGCCAGCAGCAACCGGGACAGGGGGGCTGGGGCCAACGTCCTGACTTTC
j_gene: TRBJ2-1; v_gene: TRBV2; abundance: NA; d_gene: NA; CDR3aa: CASSEVASRANEQFF; CDR3nt: TGTGCCAGCAGTGAGGTGGCTAGTCGGGCCAATGAGCAGTTCTTC
j_gene: TRBJ2-7; v_gene: TRBV4-1; abundance: NA; d_gene: NA; CDR3aa: CASSQDSNEQYF; CDR3nt: TGCGCCAGCAGCCAAGATAGCAACGAGCAGTACTTC
j_gene: TRBJ2-1; v_gene: TRBV10-2; abundance: few; d_gene: TRBD2; CDR3aa: CASSIPGLAGQEQFF; CDR3nt: TGCGCCAGCAGTATTCCGGGACTAGCGGGCCAGGAGCAGTTCTTC
j_gene: TRBJ2-3; v_gene: TRBV5-1; abundance: NA; d_gene: TRBD1; CDR3aa: CASSSGQGADTQYF; CDR3nt: TGCGCCAGCAGCTCGGGACAGGGGGCAGATACGCAGTATTTT
j_gene: TRBJ2-5; v_gene: TRBV7-2; abundance: NA; d_gene: TRBD1; CDR3aa: CASSLKPAGTGPFTQYF; CDR3nt: TGTGCCAGCAGCTTAAAGCCCGCCGGGACAGGGCCTTTCACCCAGTACTTC
j_gene: TRBJ2-7; v_gene: TRBV6-6; abundance: NA; d_gene: NA; CDR3aa: CASTGTDSYEQYF; CDR3nt: TGTGCCAGCACCGGGACGGACTCCTACGAGCAGTACTTC
j_gene: TRBJ2-7; v_gene: TRBV4-1; abundance: once; d_gene: TRBD2; CDR3aa: CASSQSGLAGAEQYF; CDR3nt: TGCGCCAGCAGCCAGAGCGGACTAGCGGGAGCCGAGCAGTACTTC